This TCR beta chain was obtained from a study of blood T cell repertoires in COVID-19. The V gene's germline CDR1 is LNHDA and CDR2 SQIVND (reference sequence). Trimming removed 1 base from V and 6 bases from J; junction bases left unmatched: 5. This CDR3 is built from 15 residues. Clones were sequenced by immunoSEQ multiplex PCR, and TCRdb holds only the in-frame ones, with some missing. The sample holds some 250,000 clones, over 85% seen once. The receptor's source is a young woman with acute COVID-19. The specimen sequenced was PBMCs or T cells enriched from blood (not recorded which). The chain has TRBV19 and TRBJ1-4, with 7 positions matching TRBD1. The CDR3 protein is CASSIAGGGDEKLFF. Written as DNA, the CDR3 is TGTGCCAGTAGTATAGCGGGAGGGGGCGATGAAAAACTGTTTTTT.